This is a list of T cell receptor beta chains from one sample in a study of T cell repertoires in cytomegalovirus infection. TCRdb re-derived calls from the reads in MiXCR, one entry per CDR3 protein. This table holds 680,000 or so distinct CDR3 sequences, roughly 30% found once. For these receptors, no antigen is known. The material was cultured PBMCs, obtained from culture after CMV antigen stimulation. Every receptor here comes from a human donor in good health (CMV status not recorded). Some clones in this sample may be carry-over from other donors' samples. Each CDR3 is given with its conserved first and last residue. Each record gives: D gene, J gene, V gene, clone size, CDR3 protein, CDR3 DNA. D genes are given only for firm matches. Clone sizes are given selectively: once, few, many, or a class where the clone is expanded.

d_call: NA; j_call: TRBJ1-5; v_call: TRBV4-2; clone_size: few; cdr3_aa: CASSQGPQPQHF; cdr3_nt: TGTGCCAGCAGCCAAGGACCTCAGCCCCAGCATTTT
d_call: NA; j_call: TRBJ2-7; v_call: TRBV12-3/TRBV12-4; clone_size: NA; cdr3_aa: CASGRAAYRYEQYF; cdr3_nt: TGTGCCAGCGGTCGGGCCGCATACCGCTACGAGCAGTACTTC
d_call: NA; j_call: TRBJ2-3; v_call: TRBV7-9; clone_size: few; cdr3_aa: CASSLSKANTQYF; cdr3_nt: TGTGCCAGCAGCTTATCGAAGGCGAATACGCAGTATTTT
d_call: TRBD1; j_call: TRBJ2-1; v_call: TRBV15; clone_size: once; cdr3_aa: CATSRSGTGRDEQFF; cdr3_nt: TGTGCCACCAGTCGATCCGGGACAGGTAGGGATGAGCAGTTCTTC
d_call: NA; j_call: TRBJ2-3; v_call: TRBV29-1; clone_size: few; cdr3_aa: CSVGQSDTQYF; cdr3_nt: TGCAGCGTTGGCCAGAGTGATACGCAGTATTTT
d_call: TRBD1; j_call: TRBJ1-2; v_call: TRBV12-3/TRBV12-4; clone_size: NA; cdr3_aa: CASSLTGGSGYTF; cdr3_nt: TGTGCCAGCAGCCTGACAGGGGGCTCGGGCTACACCTTC
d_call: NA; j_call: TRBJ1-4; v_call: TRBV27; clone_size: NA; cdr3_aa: CASSLLGTGRHREKLFF; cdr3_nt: TGTGCCAGCAGTTTATTGGGTACAGGCCGACATCGTGAAAAACTGTTTTTT
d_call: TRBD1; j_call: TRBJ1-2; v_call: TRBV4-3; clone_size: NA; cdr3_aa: CASSQGTDRDANYGYTF; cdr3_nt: TGCGCCAGCAGCCAAGGGACTGACAGGGATGCTAACTATGGCTACACCTTC
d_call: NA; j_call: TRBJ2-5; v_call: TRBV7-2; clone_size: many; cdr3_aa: CASSSAHGAQETQYF; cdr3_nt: TGTGCCAGCAGCTCTGCCCACGGGGCCCAAGAGACCCAGTACTTC
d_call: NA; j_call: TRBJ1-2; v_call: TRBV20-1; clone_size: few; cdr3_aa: CSARDIGPNGGYTF; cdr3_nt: TGCAGTGCTAGGGATATCGGACCTAATGGCGGCTACACCTTC
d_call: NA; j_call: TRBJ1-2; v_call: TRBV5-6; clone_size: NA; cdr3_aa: CASSQDRLNYGYTF; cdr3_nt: TGTGCCAGCAGCCAAGACAGGCTAAACTATGGCTACACCTTC
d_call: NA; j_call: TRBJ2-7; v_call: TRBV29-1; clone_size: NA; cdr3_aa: CSVFSYNGKSGNVYEQYF; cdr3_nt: TGCAGCGTTTTCTCATACAACGGCAAGTCAGGGAACGTATACGAGCAGTACTTC
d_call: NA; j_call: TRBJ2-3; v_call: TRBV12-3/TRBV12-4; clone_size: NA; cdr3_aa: CASSLVQGTADTQYF; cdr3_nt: TGTGCCAGCAGTTTAGTTCAGGGGACGGCTGATACGCAGTATTTT
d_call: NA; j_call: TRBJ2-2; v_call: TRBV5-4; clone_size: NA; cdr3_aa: CASSLRHVGTGELFF; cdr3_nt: TGTGCCAGCAGCTTGAGGCATGTGGGCACCGGGGAGCTGTTTTTT
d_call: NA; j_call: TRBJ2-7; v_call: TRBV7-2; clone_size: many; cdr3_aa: CASSSFTYEQYF; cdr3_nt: TGTGCCAGCAGCTCCTTCACCTACGAGCAGTACTTC
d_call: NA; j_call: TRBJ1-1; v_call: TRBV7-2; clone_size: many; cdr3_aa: CASSLGVRVEAFF; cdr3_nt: TGTGCCAGCAGCTTAGGAGTGAGGGTTGAAGCTTTCTTT
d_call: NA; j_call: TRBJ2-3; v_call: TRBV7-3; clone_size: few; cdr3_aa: CASSSSSPDTQYF; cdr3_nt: TGTGCCAGCAGCTCCTCTAGCCCAGATACGCAGTATTTT
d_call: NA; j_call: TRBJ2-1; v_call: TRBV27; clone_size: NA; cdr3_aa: CASSLRGVVGNEQFF; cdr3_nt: TGTGCCAGCAGTTTAAGGGGTGTGGTGGGCAATGAGCAGTTCTTC
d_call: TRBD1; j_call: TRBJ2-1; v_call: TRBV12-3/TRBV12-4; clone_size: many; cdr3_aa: CASRIGWDSMSKSSYNEQFF; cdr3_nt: TGTGCCAGCAGGATCGGGTGGGACAGTATGTCAAAAAGCTCCTACAATGAGCAGTTCTTC
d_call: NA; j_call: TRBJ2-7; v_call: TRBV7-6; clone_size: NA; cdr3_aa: CVSSPPFSYEQYF; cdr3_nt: TGTGTCAGCAGCCCGCCTTTTTCCTACGAGCAGTACTTC
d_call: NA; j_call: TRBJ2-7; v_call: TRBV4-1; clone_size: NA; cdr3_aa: CASSQEATPGREQYF; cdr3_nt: TGCGCCAGCAGCCAAGAAGCTACCCCGGGGCGCGAGCAGTACTTC
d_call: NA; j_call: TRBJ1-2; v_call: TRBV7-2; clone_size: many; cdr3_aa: CASSPDSYGYTF; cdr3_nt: TGTGCCAGCAGCCCAGACAGCTATGGCTACACCTTC
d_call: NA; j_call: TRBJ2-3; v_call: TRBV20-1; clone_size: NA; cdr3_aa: CSGSRSRFSDTQYF; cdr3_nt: TGCAGTGGGTCGCGAAGCCGATTTTCGGATACGCAGTATTTT
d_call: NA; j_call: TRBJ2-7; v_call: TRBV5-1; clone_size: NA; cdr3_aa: CASSPGASTFGEQYF; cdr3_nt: TGCGCCAGCAGCCCCGGGGCTAGCACCTTCGGCGAGCAGTACTTC
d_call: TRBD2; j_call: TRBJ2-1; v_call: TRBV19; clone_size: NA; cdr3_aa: CASSRIGTSLSSYNEQFF; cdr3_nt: TGTGCCAGTAGTAGGATAGGGACTAGCCTCAGCTCCTACAATGAGCAGTTCTTC
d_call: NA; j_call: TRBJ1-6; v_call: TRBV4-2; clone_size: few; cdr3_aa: CASSQESPYGASNSPLHF; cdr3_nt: TGTGCCAGCAGCCAAGAATCCCCCTACGGGGCTTCCAATTCACCCCTCCACTTT
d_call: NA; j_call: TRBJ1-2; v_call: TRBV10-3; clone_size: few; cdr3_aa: CAIRDSTRYGYTF; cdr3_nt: TGTGCCATCAGGGACAGCACCCGCTATGGCTACACCTTC
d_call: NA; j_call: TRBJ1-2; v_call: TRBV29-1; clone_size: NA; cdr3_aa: CSVVKGNYGYTF; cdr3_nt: TGCAGCGTTGTTAAGGGGAACTATGGCTACACCTTC
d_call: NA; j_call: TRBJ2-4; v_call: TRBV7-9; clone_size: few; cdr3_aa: CASSLLDIQYF; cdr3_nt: TGTGCCAGCAGCTTACTTGACATTCAGTACTTC
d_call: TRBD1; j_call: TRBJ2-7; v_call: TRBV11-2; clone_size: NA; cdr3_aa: CASSPRGRERQYF; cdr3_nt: TGTGCCAGCAGCCCCAGGGGGCGCGAAAGGCAGTACTTC
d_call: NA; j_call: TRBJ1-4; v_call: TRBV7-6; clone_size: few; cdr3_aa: CASSAGQNEKLFF; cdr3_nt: TGTGCCAGCAGCGCCGGACAGAATGAAAAACTGTTTTTT
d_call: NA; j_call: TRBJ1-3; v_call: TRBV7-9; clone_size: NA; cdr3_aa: CASSSQSAGLGNTIYF; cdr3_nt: TGTGCCAGCAGCTCGCAGAGCGCGGGCCTTGGAAACACCATATATTTT
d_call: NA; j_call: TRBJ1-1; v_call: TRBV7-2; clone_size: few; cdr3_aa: CASSLFQGLDTEAFF; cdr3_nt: TGTGCCAGCAGCTTATTTCAGGGCTTGGACACTGAAGCTTTCTTT
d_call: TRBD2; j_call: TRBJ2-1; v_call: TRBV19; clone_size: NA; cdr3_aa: CASSIRLAPNEQFF; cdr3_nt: TGTGCCAGTAGTATAAGACTAGCCCCTAATGAGCAGTTCTTC
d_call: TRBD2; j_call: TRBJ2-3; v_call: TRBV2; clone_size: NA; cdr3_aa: CASSEWGTSGSDTQYF; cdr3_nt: TGTGCCAGCAGTGAATGGGGGACTAGCGGAAGTGATACGCAGTATTTT
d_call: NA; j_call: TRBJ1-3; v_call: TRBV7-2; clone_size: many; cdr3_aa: CASNLGNTIYF; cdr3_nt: TGTGCCAGCAACTTGGGAAACACCATATATTTT
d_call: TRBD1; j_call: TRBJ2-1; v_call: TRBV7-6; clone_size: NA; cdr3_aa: CASSIRQGAPNEQFF; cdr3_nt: TGTGCCAGCAGCATCAGACAGGGGGCGCCTAATGAGCAGTTCTTC
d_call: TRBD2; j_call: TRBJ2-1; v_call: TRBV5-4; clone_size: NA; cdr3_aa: CASSLGTSGPPGSNEQFF; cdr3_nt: TGTGCCAGCAGCTTGGGTACTAGCGGTCCTCCCGGCAGCAATGAGCAGTTCTTC
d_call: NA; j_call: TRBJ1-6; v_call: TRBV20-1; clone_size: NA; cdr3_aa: CSARDPGQGQASYDGSYNSPLHF; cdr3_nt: TGCAGTGCTAGAGACCCCGGGCAGGGCCAGGCGAGTTATGATGGCTCCTATAATTCACCCCTCCACTTT
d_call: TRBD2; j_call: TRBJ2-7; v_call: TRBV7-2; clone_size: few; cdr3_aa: CASSPGLAVPYEQYF; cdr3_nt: TGTGCCAGCAGCCCGGGGCTAGCGGTCCCCTACGAGCAGTACTTC
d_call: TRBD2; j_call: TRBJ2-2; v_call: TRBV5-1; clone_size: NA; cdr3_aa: CASSTNSGGEGELFF; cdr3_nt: TGCGCCAGCAGCACGAATAGCGGGGGCGAAGGGGAGCTGTTTTTT
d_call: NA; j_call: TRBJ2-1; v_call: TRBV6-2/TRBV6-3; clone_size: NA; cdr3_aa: CASSLDGQYSYNEQFF; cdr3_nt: TGTGCCAGCAGTTTGGACGGACAGTACTCCTACAATGAGCAGTTCTTC
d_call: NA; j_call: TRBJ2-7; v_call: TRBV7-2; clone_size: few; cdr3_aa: CASSLSHYEQYF; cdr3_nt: TGTGCCAGCAGCTTATCCCACTACGAGCAGTACTTC
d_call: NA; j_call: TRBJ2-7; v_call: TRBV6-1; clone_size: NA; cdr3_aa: CATYPGAGEGEQYF; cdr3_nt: TGTGCCACCTACCCGGGGGCGGGAGAGGGTGAGCAGTACTTC
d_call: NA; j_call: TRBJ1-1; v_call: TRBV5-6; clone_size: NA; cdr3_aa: CASSRRWNTEAFF; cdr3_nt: TGTGCCAGCAGCCGCCGGTGGAACACTGAAGCTTTCTTT
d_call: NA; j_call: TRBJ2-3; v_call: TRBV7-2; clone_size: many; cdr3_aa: CASSLGRPEDTQYF; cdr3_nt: TGTGCCAGCAGCTTAGGTCGTCCAGAAGATACGCAGTATTTT